The clone carrying this T cell receptor beta chain was observed many times. No antigen is known for it. The record originates from a study of breast tumors, draining lymph nodes, adjacent tissues. Study conclusions and caveats: Data fit most tumor T cells coming from lymph node, expanding in tumor. Luminal-like breast cancer showed significantly higher tumor–nontumor repertoire similarity than basal-like. Data only fit, rather than demonstrated, lymph node origin of most tumor T cells. Tumor repertoires ranked between lymph nodes and nontumor tissue in diversity, with V and J gene preferences.

Breast cancer patients provided tissue from their axillary draining lymph nodes. CDR3 length: 12 amino acids. V lost 3 bases, J lost 6 bases, and 9 bases lay in between. Germline loops: CDR1 SEHNR, CDR2 FQNEAQ (reference sequence). TCRdb redid the calling of the multiplex PCR reads with MiXCR, one entry per CDR3 protein. The data contain about 200,000 distinct CDR3 sequences, approximately 30% of them singletons. This receptor was taken from a female donor with breast cancer. Some clones in this sample may be carry-over from other donors' samples. The specimen sequenced was axillary lymph node tissue. V and J are TRBV7-9 and TRBJ2-7; tentatively, D is TRBD1 or TRBD2 (5 bases each). The CDR3 nucleotides read TGTGCCAGCAGCTTGGGGACCGGCGAGCAGTACTTC. Protein: CASSLGTGEQYF. The entire variable domain, with the rest obtained from reference TRBV7-9 and TRBJ2-7, is as follows: DTGVSQNPRHKITKRGQNVTFRCDPISEHNRLYWYRQTLGQGPEFLTYFQNEAQLEKSRLLSDRFSAERPKGSFSTLEIQRTEQGDSAMYLCASSLGTGEQYFGPGTRLTVT.